This T cell receptor beta chain appears in the sequencing data of a study of shared clonotypes between healthy human individuals. V was trimmed by 2 bases and J by 5 bases, leaving 9 bases between them. This CDR3 region has 13 residues. Per germline, CDR1 PRHDT and CDR2 FYEKMQ (reference sequence). The assay was immunoSEQ multiplex PCR, and TCRdb's table has in-frame clones only and misses some. In the table there are over 400,000 clones, approximately 81% of which are singletons. This clone was observed once. It may be a read error: a sequence one base away is much more abundant. The sequenced sample consisted of PBMCs. The V and J genes are TRBV13 and TRBJ2-5; either TRBD1 or TRBD2 may fit D (5 bases each). This TCR derives from a woman between 40 and 50 years old in good health. Some clones in this sample may be carry-over from other donors' samples. CDR3 DNA sequence: TGTGCCAGCAGCTTATGTTGGGGGGAGACCCAGTACTTC. It yields the protein CASSLCWGETQYF.